A selection of T cell receptor beta chains follows, all from one sample in a study of blood T cells in healthy people across ages. MiXCR, run by TCRdb on the 5' RACE reads, gives a single entry per CDR3 protein. The sample records about 1.8 million distinct CDR3 sequences, approximately 50% being singletons. Sequences were obtained from blood. The receptors originated from a woman aged 40-49 years in good health. The conserved cysteine and the conserved F or W are not part of the CDR3 here.

cdr3_length	v_call	j_call	cdr3_aa
14	TRBV4-2	TRBJ2-1	ASSAIPGQGSNEQF
14	TRBV20-1	TRBJ2-2	SAQDRVESSIGELF
13	TRBV6-2/TRBV6-3	TRBJ1-5	ASSYSKVTGQPQH
13	TRBV12-3/TRBV12-4	-	ASSLRQGISGEQY
12	TRBV18	TRBJ2-5	ASSPENQEETQY
12	TRBV3-1	TRBJ2-4	ASSPLLAKNIQY
13	TRBV14	TRBJ2-7	ASSRASGSSYEQY
12	TRBV20-1	TRBJ1-2	SARASRLNYGYT
12	TRBV7-3	TRBJ2-3	ASSLSIGTDTQY
15	TRBV5-1	TRBJ2-5	ASSLGFGSPYQETQY
12	TRBV13	TRBJ2-7	ASSSRTVLHEQY
16	TRBV4-3	TRBJ2-5	ASSQELGGLEYQETQY
16	TRBV21-1	TRBJ1-2	ASSKARDLDLGHYGYT
12	TRBV4-3	TRBJ1-2	ASSQDRWNYGYT
10	TRBV20-1	TRBJ2-7	SASTTGIEQY
10	TRBV20-1	TRBJ2-6	SATSGANVLT
12	TRBV7-9	TRBJ2-7	ASSPTGQPYEQY
10	TRBV6-5	TRBJ1-2	ASSLDSRGYT
11	TRBV11-2	TRBJ2-7	ASSVGRLNEQY
10	TRBV12-3/TRBV12-4	TRBJ2-3	ASSLAGDAQY
12	TRBV27	TRBJ2-1	ASNIAGGSNEQF
12	TRBV28	TRBJ2-7	ASSPEGATYEQY
14	TRBV3-1	TRBJ2-1	ASSPWAGLEVNEQF
13	TRBV20-1	TRBJ2-1	SADPLAGGINEQF
13	TRBV7-9	TRBJ2-1	ASSLEQGNYNEQF
15	TRBV7-3	TRBJ2-3	ASSSMGQGRGTDTQY
11	TRBV20-1	TRBJ2-7	SASRTVSYEQY
13	TRBV12-3/TRBV12-4	TRBJ1-2	ASSLDRAGNYGYT
12	TRBV11-1	TRBJ1-6	ASSKGHPNSPLH
15	TRBV9	TRBJ2-6	ASSVSSRPNGANILT
10	TRBV7-6	-	ASSSGRVEQY
12	TRBV20-1	TRBJ2-3	SAILRGVTDTQY
14	TRBV10-3	TRBJ2-7	AIRRISGTGAYEQY
16	TRBV12-3/TRBV12-4	TRBJ1-6	ASSLGWGQSSYNSPLH
15	TRBV20-1	TRBJ1-4	SASSREKDRGIGKLF
15	TRBV4-2	TRBJ2-3	ASSLLTGQSSTDTQY
11	TRBV7-8	TRBJ1-1	ASTKDRGTEAF
15	TRBV11-2	TRBJ2-5	ASSLGLAGSYQETQY
13	TRBV29-1	TRBJ1-2	SCFLGRDTNYGYT
14	TRBV7-2	-	ASSQGLAGSGETQY
13	TRBV27	TRBJ2-7	ASSPDVAAYSEQY
14	TRBV4-2	TRBJ2-5	ASSQGKRGAQETQY